Shown below are 30 T cell receptor beta chains from a single sample sequenced in a study of vaccination and CD4 T cells after COVID-19. These TCRs are of unknown antigen specificity. Oncomine TCR Beta short-read sequencing was applied to DNA from cultured CD4+ T cells. TCRdb ran MiXCR on the PCR reads and lists one entry per CDR3 protein. Here the sample spans about 20,000 distinct CDR3 sequences, roughly 51% being singletons. The treatment is: approximately 10-day PBMC culture with coronavirus spike peptide pools or control peptides (ViraFEST assay). The specimen was CD4+ T cells from blood, cultured in vitro. The receptor set was obtained from a human donor who had recovered from COVID-19.

In this sample, this clonotype turned up once. The genes are TRBV19 and TRBJ1-5; D is uncertain. Trimming cost V 5 bases and J 7 bases, with 9 bases left between them. CDR3 length: 12 amino acids. The V gene's germline CDR1 is LNHDA and CDR2 SQIVND (reference sequence). CDR3 in DNA: TGTGCCAGTAGTCCGGGAGAGCAGCCCCAGCATTTT. It translates to CASSPGEQPQHF.

This clonotype has more than one count but fewer than ten. The CDR3 sequence: CASRIGANSPLHF. DNA of the CDR3: TGTGCCAGCAGAATTGGGGCGAATTCACCCCTCCACTTT. V is TRBV6-4 and J is TRBJ1-6; tentative D call: TRBD1 (5 bases). The CDR3 totals 13 residues. Germline-derived CDR1 and CDR2 are MRHNA and SNTAGT. The V end lost 6 bases, the J end lost 7 bases, and 10 bases lay between the germline ends.

The rearrangement uses TRBV11-2 and TRBJ2-1; 9 bases map to TRBD1. The CDR3 extends over 18 amino acids. CDR1 is SGHAT and CDR2 is FQNNGV in the germline V gene. V shed 0 bases and J 7 bases; nucleotides not matched to a gene: 13. The CDR3: CASSLDAQRDRVGNEQFF. As DNA, the CDR3 is TGTGCCAGCAGCTTAGACGCCCAGAGGGACAGGGTCGGGAATGAGCAGTTCTTC.

In this sample, this clonotype turned up once. The chain links TRBV27 to TRBJ2-7; 7 positions agree with TRBD2. The CDR3 spans 15 residues. Unmatched junction bases numbered 6, after V lost 2 bases and J lost 2 bases. Germline CDR1 MNHEY, CDR2 SMNVEV (reference sequence). Written as DNA, the CDR3 is TGTGCCAGCAGTTTAATAGCGGGTGCCCCCTACGAGCAGTACTTC. This translates into CASSLIAGAPYEQYF.

In this sample, this clonotype turned up once. The chain carries TRBV5-1 and TRBJ2-1, with D unresolved. Germline loops: CDR1 SGHRS, CDR2 YFSETQ. This CDR3 has 15 residues. V lost 0 bases and J 7 bases, leaving 14 bases between the germline ends. CDR3 bases: TGCGCCAGCAGCTTGGGAGCCCGGTTTGGAAATGAGCAGTTCTTC. Protein sequence: CASSLGARFGNEQFF.

This clonotype has only a few counts. The chain recombines TRBV5-1 with TRBJ1-1; D unclear. The CDR3 is 14 residues long. In germline, CDR1 is SGHRS, CDR2 YFSETQ. Deletions cut 0 bases from V and 3 bases from J, with 9 bases between. Here the CDR3 DNA reads TGCGCCAGCAGCTTGGCCGCAACCTACACTGAAGCTTTCTTT. It is translated as CASSLAATYTEAFF.

The V and J genes are TRBV6-1 and TRBJ2-1; D may be TRBD2 (6 bases). Trimming cost V 4 bases and J 2 bases, with 12 bases left between them. The CDR3 has 15 amino acids. Looked up from germline, CDR1 is MNHNS and CDR2 is SASEGT. CDR3 nucleotides: TGTGCCAGCAGTGCCGGGAGAATCCCCTACAATGAGCAGTTCTTC. Translating gives CASSAGRIPYNEQFF.

This clonotype appeared a few times. V usage is TRBV6-1 and J usage is TRBJ2-7; possibly TRBD1 for D (6 bases). This CDR3 comprises 12 residues. Germline V CDR1 and CDR2: MNHNS, SASEGT. Between the trimmed V and J ends, which lost 7 bases and 2 bases, there was a span of 9 bases. CDR3 coding DNA: TGTGCCAGCACCAGGGACACCTACGAGCAGTACTTC. Residues: CASTRDTYEQYF.

The V call is TRBV6-1, the J call TRBJ2-3; 10 nucleotides match TRBD1. V trimming: 7 bases; J trimming: 3 bases; junction bases outside the gene matches: 4. This CDR3 is 14 amino acids long. Looked up from germline, CDR1 is MNHNS and CDR2 is SASEGT. The CDR3 DNA is TGTGCCAGCAACCGGGACAGGGGTACAGATACGCAGTATTTT. Translating gives CASNRDRGTDTQYF.

V and J are TRBV20-1 and TRBJ2-7; weak D call: TRBD2 (5 bases). Deletions cut 7 bases from V and 4 bases from J, with 20 bases between. The germline V gene has CDR1 DFQATT and CDR2 SNEGSKA (reference sequence). The CDR3 loop spans 14 amino acids. CDR3 residues: CSVLGREMKYEQYF. The CDR3 nucleotides read TGCAGTGTCCTCGGACGGGAAATGAAATACGAGCAGTACTTC.

The V call is TRBV27, the J call TRBJ2-5, with TRBD1 matching 7 bases. Germline-derived CDR1 and CDR2 are MNHEY and SMNVEV (reference sequence). This CDR3 is 14 amino acids long. With 6 bases clipped from V and 3 bases from J, the junction kept 7 bases outside the gene matches. The CDR3 DNA is TGTGCCAGCAGGGGACAGAGGCGCAAAGAGACCCAGTACTTC. It encodes CASRGQRRKETQYF.

The chain is built from TRBV7-2 and TRBJ2-7; 12 positions agree with TRBD1. The CDR3 spans 14 residues. Germline V gene data show CDR1 as SGHTA and CDR2 as FQGNSA. V trimming: 6 bases; J trimming: 2 bases; junction bases outside the gene matches: 2. The DNA for the CDR3 is TGTGCCAGCAGTCGGGACAGGGGGCCCTACGAGCAGTACTTC. As protein: CASSRDRGPYEQYF.

The V and J genes are TRBV7-2 and TRBJ1-2, with D perhaps TRBD1 (6 bases). The V end was cut by 1 base, the J end by 2 bases, with 11 bases between. Germline V gene sequence: CDR1 SGHTA, CDR2 FQGNSA. The length of the CDR3 is 15 residues. Here the CDR3 reads CASSLGTAHNYGYTF. DNA of the CDR3: TGTGCCAGCAGCTTAGGGACAGCCCACAACTATGGCTACACCTTC. Using reference TRBV7-2 and TRBJ1-2 for the parts outside the CDR3, the full variable domain is GAGVSQSPSNKVTEKGKDVELRCDPISGHTALYWYRQSLGQGLEFLIYFQGNSAPDKSGLPSDRFSAERTGGSVSTLTIQRTQQEDSAVYLCASSLGTAHNYGYTFGSGTRLTVV.

This clonotype was picked up a small number of times. The chain combines TRBV20-1 with TRBJ2-1; TRBD2 aligns across 7 bases. Germline lookup yields CDR1 DFQATT and CDR2 SNEGSKA (reference sequence). The CDR3 totals 16 residues. The junction had 6 bases not matched to a gene; V was cut back by 1 base and J by 0 bases. CDR3 in amino acids: CSARVIGRHSYNEQFF. The CDR3 DNA is TGCAGTGCTAGAGTAATCGGGAGGCACTCCTACAATGAGCAGTTCTTC.

The chain employs TRBV20-1 and TRBJ2-7; 11 bases map to TRBD2. CDR3 length: 15 amino acids. V shed 0 bases and J 4 bases; nucleotides not matched to a gene: 5. Germline CDR1 reads DFQATT; CDR2 reads SNEGSKA (reference sequence). CDR3 nucleotides: TGCAGTGCTAGAGATCGACTAGCGGGAACATACGAGCAGTACTTC. It codes for CSARDRLAGTYEQYF.

CDR3 nucleotides: TGTGCCAGCAGGGGGAGGGGCTCCGACACTGAAGCTTTCTTT. It specifies CASRGRGSDTEAFF. The chain couples TRBV2 to TRBJ1-1; tentative D call: TRBD1 (5 bases). With 6 bases removed from V and 3 bases from J, the gap between germline ends came to 14 bases. The CDR3 length is 14 residues. The germline CDR1 and CDR2 sequences are SNHLY and FYNNEI.

V and J are TRBV2 and TRBJ2-3; D is possibly TRBD2 (5 bases). The germline V gene encodes CDR1 SNHLY and CDR2 FYNNEI. The V gene lost 8 bases and the J gene lost 2 bases, with 23 bases spanning the gap. This CDR3 is built from 17 residues. The CDR3 spells CASSIKRNRGNTDTQYF. DNA for the CDR3: TGTGCCAGCTCGATTAAGCGGAACCGAGGGAACACAGATACGCAGTATTTT.

For the CDR3, the DNA is TGTGCCATCAGGGGCGTGGGCGGTGGGTACAATGAGCAGTTCTTC. This encodes CAIRGVGGGYNEQFF. The V gene is TRBV10-3, the J gene TRBJ2-1, with D unclear. This CDR3 region has 15 residues. The germline V and J ends were trimmed by 6 bases and 4 bases, with 16 bases remaining between them. CDR1 and CDR2 (germline): ENHRY, SYGVKD.

This clonotype was picked up a small number of times. The chain carries TRBV12-3 or TRBV12-4 and TRBJ2-3; D is uncertain. The CDR3 extends over 12 amino acids. V was shortened by 7 bases and J by 6 bases, with 11 bases between the two germline ends. The CDR3 here is CASTFERDTQYF. For the CDR3, the DNA is TGTGCCAGCACCTTTGAACGGGATACGCAGTATTTT.

The chain joins TRBV6-5 to TRBJ2-4; 7 bases agree with TRBD1. CDR3 length: 19 residues. Germline loops: CDR1 MNHEY, CDR2 SVGAGI. The trim removed 2 bases at V and 0 bases at J, leaving 13 bases unmatched. CDR3 DNA: TGTGCCAGCAGTTACACACGCCCTCAAGGGACAGTAGCCAAAAACATTCAGTACTTC. This encodes CASSYTRPQGTVAKNIQYF.

This rearrangement joins TRBV20-1 to TRBJ2-3; unclear D gene. Per germline, CDR1 DFQATT and CDR2 SNEGSKA (reference sequence). The CDR3 runs 14 residues. Trimming stripped 5 bases from V and 0 bases from J, with 12 bases between. The CDR3 is CSAVLPPSTDTQYF. DNA of the CDR3: TGCAGTGCTGTACTCCCCCCTAGCACAGATACGCAGTATTTT.

This clonotype was recorded a few times. V gene TRBV12-3 or TRBV12-4 combines with J gene TRBJ2-5, with 7 bases that match TRBD2. V lost 6 bases to trimming and J lost 2 bases; unmatched junction nucleotides: 3. This CDR3 has 13 residues. CDR3 DNA sequence: TGTGCCAGCAGCCCAGCGGGACAAGAGACCCAGTACTTC. As protein: CASSPAGQETQYF.

The gene calls are TRBV28 and TRBJ1-2, with a tentative D call TRBD1 (5 bases). Trimming left V 2 bases short and J 3 bases short, with 19 bases between. This CDR3 has 17 amino acids. Germline values: CDR1 MDHEN, CDR2 SYDVKM. CDR3 region: CASSLRRKTGRYYGYTF. CDR3 DNA sequence: TGTGCCAGCAGTTTACGGCGGAAAACGGGGCGTTACTATGGCTACACCTTC.

The chain joins TRBV6-5 to TRBJ2-4, with TRBD1 matching over 7 bases. From germline, CDR1 is MNHEY and CDR2 SVGAGI. The J segment lost 1 base and the V segment lost 2 bases, leaving 5 bases of the junction unmatched. This CDR3 has 16 amino acids. The CDR3 is CASSYLPQGAKNIQYF. CDR3 DNA sequence: TGTGCCAGCAGTTACCTGCCACAGGGGGCCAAAAACATTCAGTACTTC.

The chain employs TRBV28 and TRBJ1-6; possible D gene TRBD1, 6 bases. V lost 5 bases and J lost 10, with 9 bases in between. CDR1 is MDHEN, CDR2 SYDVKM, per germline. The CDR3 contains 12 residues. DNA for the CDR3: TGTGCCAGCAGTCTCACAGGGTCACCCCTCCACTTT. This translates into CASSLTGSPLHF.

This CDR3 is CASSGGAPNEKLFF. Here the CDR3 DNA reads TGTGCCAGCAGTGGGGGGGCGCCGAATGAAAAACTGTTTTTT. The gene calls are TRBV6-1 and TRBJ1-4; tentatively, D is TRBD1 (6 bases). Germline CDR1 reads MNHNS; CDR2 reads SASEGT. V shed 4 bases and J shed 5 bases, with 11 bases lying between them. CDR3 length: 14 amino acids.

The rearrangement joins TRBV24-1 to TRBJ1-5, with D possibly TRBD1 on 5 matching bases. V lost 5 bases and J 2 bases, leaving 12 bases between the germline ends. Germline CDR1 is KGHDR and CDR2 is SFDVKD. This CDR3 has 15 residues. CDR3: CATSGDSWGNQPQHF. In DNA form, the CDR3 reads TGTGCCACCAGTGGCGACAGTTGGGGCAATCAGCCCCAGCATTTT.

The chain combines TRBV7-2 with TRBJ1-2; 9 nucleotides match TRBD1. Germline V gives CDR1 SGHTA, CDR2 FQGNSA. J lost 7 bases, V lost 3 bases, and 3 bases had no gene match. The CDR3 extends over 13 amino acids. The CDR3 loop is CASSLTGGTGYTF. In DNA, the CDR3 is TGTGCCAGCAGCTTGACAGGGGGGACTGGCTACACCTTC.

The V gene is TRBV28, the J gene TRBJ2-5; D not certain. V lost 3 bases, J lost 5 bases, and 10 bases lay in between. Germline CDR1 and CDR2: MDHEN and SYDVKM. The CDR3 covers 13 residues. CDR3 bases: TGTGCCAGCAGTTTGGCCTATCGGGAGACCCAGTACTTC. Its translation: CASSLAYRETQYF.

This clonotype was found a few times. The chain joins TRBV12-3 or TRBV12-4 to TRBJ1-1, with D tentatively TRBD1 (5 bases). The CDR3 has 13 amino acids. Trimming removed 5 bases from V and 0 bases from J, with 7 bases in between. CDR3: CASSIQVNTEAFF. The CDR3 bases are TGTGCCAGCAGTATACAGGTGAACACTGAAGCTTTCTTT.